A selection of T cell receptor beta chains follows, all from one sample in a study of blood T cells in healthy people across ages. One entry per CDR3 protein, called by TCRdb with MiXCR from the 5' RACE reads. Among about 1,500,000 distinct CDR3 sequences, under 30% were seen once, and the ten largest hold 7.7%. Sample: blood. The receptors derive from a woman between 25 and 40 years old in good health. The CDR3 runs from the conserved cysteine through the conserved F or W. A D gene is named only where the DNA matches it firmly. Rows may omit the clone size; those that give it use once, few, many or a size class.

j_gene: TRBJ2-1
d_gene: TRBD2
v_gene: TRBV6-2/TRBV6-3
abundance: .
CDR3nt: TGTGCCAGCATCGCCAGCGGGAGGGCCAGTAATGAGCAGTTCTTC
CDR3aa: CASIASGRASNEQFF

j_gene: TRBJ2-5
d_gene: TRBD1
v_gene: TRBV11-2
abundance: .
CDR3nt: TGTGCCAGCAGCTTAGCGGCCGATCGGACAGGGCAAGAGACCCAGTACTTC
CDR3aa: CASSLAADRTGQETQYF

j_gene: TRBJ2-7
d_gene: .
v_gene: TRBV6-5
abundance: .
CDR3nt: TGTGCCGGGGCTCGGGGGCGGGCTAGCTCCTACGAGCAGTACTTC
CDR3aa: CAGARGRASSYEQYF

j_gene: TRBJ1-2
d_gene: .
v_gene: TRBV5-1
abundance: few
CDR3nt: TGCGCCAGCAGCCCGGACGTACTCGGTGGCTACACCTTC
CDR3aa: CASSPDVLGGYTF

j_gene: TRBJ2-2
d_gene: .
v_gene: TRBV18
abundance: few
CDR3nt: TGTGCCAGCTCACCTTCGCCGATAAACGGGGAGCTGTTTTTT
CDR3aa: CASSPSPINGELFF

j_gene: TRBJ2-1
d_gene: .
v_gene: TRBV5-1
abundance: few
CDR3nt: TGCGCCAGCAGCGGATTAGGGTTCACGAATGAGCAGTTCTTC
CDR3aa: CASSGLGFTNEQFF

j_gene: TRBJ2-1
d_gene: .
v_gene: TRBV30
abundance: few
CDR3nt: TGTGCCTGGATGCAGGGCAATGAGCAGTTCTTC
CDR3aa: CAWMQGNEQFF

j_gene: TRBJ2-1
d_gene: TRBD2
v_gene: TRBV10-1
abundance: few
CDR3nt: TGCGCCAGCAGTGAGTCTGGTAGCGGGAATCAGTTCTTC
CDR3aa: CASSESGSGNQFF

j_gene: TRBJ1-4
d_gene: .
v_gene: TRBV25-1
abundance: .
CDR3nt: TGTGCCAGCAGTGAAGGGGGCAGGGGTCGCGAAAAACTGTTTTTT
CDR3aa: CASSEGGRGREKLFF

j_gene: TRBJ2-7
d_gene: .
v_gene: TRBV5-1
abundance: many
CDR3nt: TGCGCCAGCAGCCTGCACAAGGAGGCCTCCTACGAGCAGTACTTC
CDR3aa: CASSLHKEASYEQYF

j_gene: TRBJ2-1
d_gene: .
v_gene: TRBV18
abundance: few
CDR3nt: TGTGCCAGCTCACCACCGGGGGCGCAGGCCAATGAGCAGTTCTTC
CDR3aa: CASSPPGAQANEQFF

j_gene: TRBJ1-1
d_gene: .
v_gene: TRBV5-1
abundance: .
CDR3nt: TGCGCCAGCAGCTTGGCCGGGTCCATATTGAACACTGAAGCTTTCTTT
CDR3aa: CASSLAGSILNTEAFF

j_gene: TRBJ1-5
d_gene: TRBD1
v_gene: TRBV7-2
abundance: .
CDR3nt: TGTGCCAGCAGCCTGACCGGGACAGGGGTTAGCAATCAGCCCCAGCATTTT
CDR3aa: CASSLTGTGVSNQPQHF

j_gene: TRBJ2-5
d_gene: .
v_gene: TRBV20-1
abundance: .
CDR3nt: TGCAGTGCTAGAGAACCCCGGACGGAGTACCAAGAGACCCAGTACTTC
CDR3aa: CSAREPRTEYQETQYF

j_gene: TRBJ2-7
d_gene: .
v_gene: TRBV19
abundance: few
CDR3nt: TGTGCCAGTTCCGACCGAAGGGGGGATCTACACGAGCAGTACTTC
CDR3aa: CASSDRRGDLHEQYF

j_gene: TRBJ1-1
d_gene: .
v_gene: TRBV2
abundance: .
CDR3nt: TGTGCCAGCAGTGGGGACTTCGCCAACGAAGCTTTCTTT
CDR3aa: CASSGDFANEAFF

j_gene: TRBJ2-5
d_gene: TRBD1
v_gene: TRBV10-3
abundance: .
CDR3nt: TGTGCCATCAGTGATGCCGGGACAGGGGAAGAGACCCAGTACTTC
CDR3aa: CAISDAGTGEETQYF

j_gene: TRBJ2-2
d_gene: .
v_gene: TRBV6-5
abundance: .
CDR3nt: TGTGCCAGCAGTTACGGGTTAGCAAGAACCGGGGAGCGGTTTTTT
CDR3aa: CASSYGLARTGERFF

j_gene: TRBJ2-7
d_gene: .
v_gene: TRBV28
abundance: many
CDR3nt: TGTGCCAGCAGCTTCGCAGGGAGCTCCTACGAGCAGTACTTC
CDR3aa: CASSFAGSSYEQYF

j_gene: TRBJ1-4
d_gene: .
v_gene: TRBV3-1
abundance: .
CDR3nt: TGTGCCAGCAGCGGTCGAGAGGATGAAAAACTGTTTTTT
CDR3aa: CASSGREDEKLFF

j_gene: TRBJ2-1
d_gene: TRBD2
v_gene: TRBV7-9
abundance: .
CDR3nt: TGTGCCGGCAGCTTGGGCGGGAGCAGGAATGAGCAGTTCTTC
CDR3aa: CAGSLGGSRNEQFF

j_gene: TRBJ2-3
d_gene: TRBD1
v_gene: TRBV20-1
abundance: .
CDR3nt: TGCAGTGTCACACCCGGGACAGGGGCCACAGATACGCAGTATTTT
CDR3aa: CSVTPGTGATDTQYF

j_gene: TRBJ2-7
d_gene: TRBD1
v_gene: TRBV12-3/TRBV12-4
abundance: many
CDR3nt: TGTGCCAGCAGCGGACAGGGCCCCTACGAGCAGTACTTC
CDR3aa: CASSGQGPYEQYF

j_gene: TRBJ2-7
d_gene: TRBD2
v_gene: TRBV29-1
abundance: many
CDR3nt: TGCAGCGTTGAAACCGCGGGAGTGCAGTACTTC
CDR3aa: CSVETAGVQYF

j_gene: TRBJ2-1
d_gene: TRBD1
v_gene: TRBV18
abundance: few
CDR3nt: TGTGCCAGCTCACCAGCGGACAGGGGTAACAATGAGCAGTTCTTC
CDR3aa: CASSPADRGNNEQFF

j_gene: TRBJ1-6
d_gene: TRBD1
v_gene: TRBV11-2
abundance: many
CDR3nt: TGTGCCAGCAGCTTTACAGGGGGGAATTCACCCCTCCACTTT
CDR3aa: CASSFTGGNSPLHF

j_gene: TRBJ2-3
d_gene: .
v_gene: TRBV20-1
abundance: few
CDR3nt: TGCAGTGGCTATACAGATACGCAGTATTTT
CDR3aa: CSGYTDTQYF

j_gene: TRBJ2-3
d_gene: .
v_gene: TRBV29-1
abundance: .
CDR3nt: TGCAGCGTTGAAGTCCCAGGCACAGATACGCAGTATTTT
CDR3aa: CSVEVPGTDTQYF

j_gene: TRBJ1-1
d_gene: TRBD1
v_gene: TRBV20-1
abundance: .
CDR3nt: TGCAGTGCTAGAGATCCCCAGGGGGGGAACACTGAAGCTTTCTTT
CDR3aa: CSARDPQGGNTEAFF

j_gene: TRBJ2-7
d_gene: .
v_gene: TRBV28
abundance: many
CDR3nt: TGTGCCAGCAGTTTATTCCGTTACGAGCAGTACTTC
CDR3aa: CASSLFRYEQYF

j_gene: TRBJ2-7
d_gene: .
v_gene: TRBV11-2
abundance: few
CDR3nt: TGTGCCAGCAGCCGTTTGGGGAGCCTCTACGAGCAGTACTTC
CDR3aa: CASSRLGSLYEQYF

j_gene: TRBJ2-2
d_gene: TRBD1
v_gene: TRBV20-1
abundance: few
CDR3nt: TGCAGTGCTAGTGGATTCACGGGCAGGGGGCGCAGGAGCACCGGGGAGCTGTTTTTT
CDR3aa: CSASGFTGRGRRSTGELFF

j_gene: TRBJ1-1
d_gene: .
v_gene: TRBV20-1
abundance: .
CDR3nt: TGCAGTGCTTCCGGGATATCTACCCTGAGGGCTTTCTTT
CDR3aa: CSASGISTLRAFF